The next 6 T cell receptor beta chains were all read from a single sample in a study of CD8 T cells in ankylosing spondylitis (dated by TCRdb to the late 2010s). Libraries were made using 5' RACE. The sequencing machine was an Illumina HiSeq 2500. TCRdb trimmed the raw reads at Q25, called clones with MiXCR and kept productive beta chains. All rows with the same CDR3 protein become a single entry with the most common DNA and genes. This sample comprises about 340,000 distinct CDR3 sequences, roughly 14% of them detected only once. 0.85% to 1.4% of the sample lies in the top ten. Specimen: blood, either unsorted or a sorted T cell fraction (not recorded which). The receptors here all came from a male donor with ankylosing spondylitis or in good health (not recorded which).

This clonotype was seen only a few times. The J gene is TRBJ2-3, the V gene TRBV11-2; 10 bases are shared with TRBD2. Germline CDR1 SGHAT, CDR2 FQNNGV. Losses at the gene ends were 3 bases for V and 0 bases for J; bases not matched to a gene: 3. The CDR3 runs to 16 residues. The CDR3 nucleotides read TGTGCCAGCAGCTTTAGCGGGGGGACTAGCACAGATACGCAGTATTTT. Its translation: CASSFSGGTSTDTQYF.

There are many counts of this clonotype. V and J are TRBV3-1 and TRBJ1-3; no definite D call. Trimming left V 0 bases short and J 0 bases short, with 15 bases between. This CDR3 contains 18 residues. Germline V gene data show CDR1 as LGHDT and CDR2 as YNNKEL (reference sequence). This CDR3 is CASSQDRAGPNSGNTIYF. The CDR3 DNA follows: TGTGCCAGCAGCCAAGATCGGGCAGGACCCAACTCTGGAAACACCATATATTTT.

This clonotype appeared a few times. The chain couples TRBV11-2 to TRBJ2-7; D call uncertain. This CDR3 contains 15 residues. Trimming took off 5 bases at V and 1 base at J, with 15 bases between the two ends. CDR1 and CDR2 from the germline V gene are SGHAT and FQNNGV. CDR3 bases: TGTGCCAGCAGCCCCCCATCGGTGTCTTCCTACGAGCAGTACTTC. This codes for CASSPPSVSSYEQYF.

This clonotype has only a few counts. The chain employs TRBV24-1 and TRBJ2-1; TRBD2 matches at 13 bases. This CDR3 has 13 amino acids. The junction had 2 bases not matched to a gene; V was cut back by 9 bases and J by 7 bases. CDR1 and CDR2 (germline): KGHDR, SFDVKD. CDR3 loop: CATGLAGVNEQFF. The CDR3, as DNA: TGTGCCACCGGACTAGCGGGAGTGAATGAGCAGTTCTTC.

The V call is TRBV2, the J call TRBJ1-2; D is possibly TRBD1 (5 bases). Trimming took off 7 bases at V and 7 bases at J, with 16 bases between the two ends. The V gene's germline CDR1 is SNHLY and CDR2 FYNNEI. This CDR3 contains 13 residues. CDR3 nucleotides: TGTGCCAGCATCCAATCCCCTGGGGGTGGCTACACCTTC. Translated, it gives CASIQSPGGGYTF.

This clonotype has only a few counts. V is TRBV18 and J is TRBJ1-6; D is possibly TRBD1 (6 bases). CDR3 length equals 13 residues. The germline V and J ends were trimmed by 4 bases and 10 bases, with 11 bases remaining between them. The V gene's germline CDR1 is KGHSH and CDR2 LQKENI. The DNA of the CDR3 is TGTGCCAGCTCACTAGGGGGGCAATCACCCCTCCACTTT. This encodes CASSLGGQSPLHF.